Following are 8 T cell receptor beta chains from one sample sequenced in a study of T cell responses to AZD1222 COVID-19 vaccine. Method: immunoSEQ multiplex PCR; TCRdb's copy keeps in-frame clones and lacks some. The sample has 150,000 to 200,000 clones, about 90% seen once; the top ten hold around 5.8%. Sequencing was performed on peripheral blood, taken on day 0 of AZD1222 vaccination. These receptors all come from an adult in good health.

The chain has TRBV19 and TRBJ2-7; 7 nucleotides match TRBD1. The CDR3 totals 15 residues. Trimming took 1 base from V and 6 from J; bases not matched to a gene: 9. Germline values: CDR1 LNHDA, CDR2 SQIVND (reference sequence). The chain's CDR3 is CASSIARGRGSEQYF. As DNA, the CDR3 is TGTGCCAGTAGTATAGCAAGGGGGCGAGGGTCCGAGCAGTACTTC.

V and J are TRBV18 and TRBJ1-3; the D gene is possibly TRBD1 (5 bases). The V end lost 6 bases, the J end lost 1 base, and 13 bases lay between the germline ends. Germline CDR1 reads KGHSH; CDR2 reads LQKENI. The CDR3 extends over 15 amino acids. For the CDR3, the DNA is TGTGCCAGCTCCCCCAGCCACAGGTCTGGAAACACCATATATTTT. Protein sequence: CASSPSHRSGNTIYF.

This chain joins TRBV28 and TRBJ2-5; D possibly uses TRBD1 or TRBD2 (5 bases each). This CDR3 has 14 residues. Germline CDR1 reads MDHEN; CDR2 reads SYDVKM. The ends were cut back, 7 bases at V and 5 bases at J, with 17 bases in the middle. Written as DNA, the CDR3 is TGTGCCAGCACCATGGGGGTAGGGCGGGAGACCCAGTACTTC. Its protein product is CASTMGVGRETQYF.

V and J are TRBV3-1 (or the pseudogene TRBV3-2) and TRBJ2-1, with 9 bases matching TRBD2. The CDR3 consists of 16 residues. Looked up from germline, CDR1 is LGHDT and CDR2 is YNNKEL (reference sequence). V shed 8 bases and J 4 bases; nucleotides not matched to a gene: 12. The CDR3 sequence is CASSRVVAGVYNEQFF. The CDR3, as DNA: TGTGCCAGCTCCCGGGTCGTAGCGGGAGTTTACAATGAGCAGTTCTTC.

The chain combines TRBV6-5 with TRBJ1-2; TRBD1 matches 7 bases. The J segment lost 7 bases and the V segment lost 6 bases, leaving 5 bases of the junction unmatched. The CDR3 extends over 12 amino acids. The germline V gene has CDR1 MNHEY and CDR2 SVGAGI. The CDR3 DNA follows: TGTGCCAGCAGGGGGCAGGGGGTTGGCTACACCTTC. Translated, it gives CASRGQGVGYTF.

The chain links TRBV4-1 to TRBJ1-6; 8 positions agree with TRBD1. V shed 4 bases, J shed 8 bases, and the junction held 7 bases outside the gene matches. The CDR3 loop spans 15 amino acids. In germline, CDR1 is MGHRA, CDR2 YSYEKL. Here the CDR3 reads CASSRTGGNYSPLHF. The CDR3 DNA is TGCGCCAGCAGCCGAACAGGGGGGAATTATTCACCCCTCCACTTT.

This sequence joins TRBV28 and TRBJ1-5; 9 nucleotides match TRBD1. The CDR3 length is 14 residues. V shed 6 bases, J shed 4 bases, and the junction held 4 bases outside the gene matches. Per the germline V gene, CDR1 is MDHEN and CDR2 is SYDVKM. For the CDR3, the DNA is TGTGCCAGCAGATCGGGACAGGGTAATCAGCCCCAGCATTTT. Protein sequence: CASRSGQGNQPQHF.

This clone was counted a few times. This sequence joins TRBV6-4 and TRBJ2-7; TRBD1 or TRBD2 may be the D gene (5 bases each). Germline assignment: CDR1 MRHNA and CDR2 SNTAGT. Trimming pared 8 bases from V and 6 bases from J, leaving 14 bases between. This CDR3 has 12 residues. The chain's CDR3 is CASRSPGGEQYF. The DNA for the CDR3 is TGTGCCAGCCGTTCTCCTGGGGGCGAGCAGTACTTC.